A selection of T cell receptor beta chains follows, all from one sample in a study of cytomegalovirus exposure and HLA in healthy donors. Assay used: immunoSEQ multiplex PCR; TCRdb lists only in-frame clones, some missing. The data show 110,000 to 150,000 clones, with approximately 80% seen just once and around 2.4% held by the top ten. What was sequenced was PBMCs. The source of these receptors is a woman between 18 and 29 years old in good health and CMV-seropositive. The CDR3 runs from the conserved cysteine through the conserved F or W. A D gene is named only where the DNA matches it firmly. Not every row has a clone size; where given, it reads once, few, many or a size class.

J: TRBJ2-3
D: NA
size: NA
V: TRBV7-2
DNA: TGTGCCAGCAGCCCTGGGGGGAGCGGAGTGTATTTT
CDR3: CASSPGGSGVYF

J: TRBJ1-4
D: TRBD1
size: once
V: TRBV27
DNA: TGTGCCAGCAGTGACCCGGGACAGGTGAATGAAAAACTGTTTTTT
CDR3: CASSDPGQVNEKLFF

J: TRBJ2-7
D: TRBD2
size: few
V: TRBV27
DNA: TGTGCCAGCAGCCTAGCGGGGGGCTACGAGCAGTACTTC
CDR3: CASSLAGGYEQYF

J: TRBJ2-7
D: NA
size: NA
V: TRBV5-8
DNA: TGTGCCAGCAGCCCCACACCCAAGTACGAGCAGTACTTC
CDR3: CASSPTPKYEQYF

J: TRBJ2-2
D: TRBD1
size: few
V: TRBV27
DNA: TGTGCCAGCAGTTTATTCGTAGGGGGCCCCACCGGGGAGCTGTTTTTT
CDR3: CASSLFVGGPTGELFF

J: TRBJ1-1
D: TRBD1
size: NA
V: TRBV18
DNA: TGTGCCAGCTCCTCCGACAGGGTGGGAACTGAAGCTTTCTTT
CDR3: CASSSDRVGTEAFF

J: TRBJ1-2
D: NA
size: NA
V: TRBV4-1
DNA: TGCGCCAGCAGCCAAGTCGAGGTTACCTATGGCTACACCTTC
CDR3: CASSQVEVTYGYTF

J: TRBJ1-1
D: NA
size: NA
V: TRBV6-1
DNA: TGTGCCAGCAGTGAAAACAGGGCACGGGAAGCTTTCTTT
CDR3: CASSENRAREAFF

J: TRBJ1-3
D: TRBD1
size: NA
V: TRBV9
DNA: TGTGCCAGCAGCGCCGGGACAGCCGGAAACACCATATATTTT
CDR3: CASSAGTAGNTIYF

J: TRBJ1-6
D: NA
size: NA
V: TRBV27
DNA: TGTGCCAGCAGTGTAAACAGGGATTATAATTCACCCCTCCACTTT
CDR3: CASSVNRDYNSPLHF

J: TRBJ2-5
D: NA
size: few
V: TRBV19
DNA: TGTGCCAGTAGTATAAAACGGAGCAGCGAGACCCAGTACTTC
CDR3: CASSIKRSSETQYF

J: TRBJ2-6
D: NA
size: NA
V: TRBV5-1
DNA: TGCGCCAGCAGCTTGGCCGAAACAGGGACTGGGGCCAACGTCCTGACTTTC
CDR3: CASSLAETGTGANVLTF

J: TRBJ2-3
D: NA
size: NA
V: TRBV6-1
DNA: TGTGCCAGCAGTGACGCCGGGGGAATAGATACGCAGTATTTT
CDR3: CASSDAGGIDTQYF

J: TRBJ2-2
D: NA
size: NA
V: TRBV5-6
DNA: TGTGCCAGCAGCTTCTTTAATTTACTTGCCCCGGGGGAGCCGTTTTTT
CDR3: CASSFFNLLAPGEPFF

J: TRBJ2-5
D: TRBD1
size: few
V: TRBV6-1
DNA: TGTGCCAGCAGAGACCTCCTGGGACAGGGAGAGACCCAGTACTTC
CDR3: CASRDLLGQGETQYF

J: TRBJ1-3
D: TRBD1
size: NA
V: TRBV5-1
DNA: TGCGCCAGCAGCCCGACAGGGTCTGGAAACACCATATATTTT
CDR3: CASSPTGSGNTIYF

J: TRBJ1-5
D: NA
size: NA
V: TRBV6-6
DNA: TGTGCCAGCCAACAGGGTCCTAGAAATCAGCCCCAGCATTTT
CDR3: CASQQGPRNQPQHF

J: TRBJ2-1
D: TRBD1
size: NA
V: TRBV4-3
DNA: TGCGCCAGCAGCCGCCTAAAGGGGGCGCAGTACAATGAGCAGTTCTTC
CDR3: CASSRLKGAQYNEQFF

J: TRBJ2-7
D: NA
size: NA
V: TRBV29-1
DNA: TGCAGCGTTGAAGAGGGGCCCTACGAGCAGTACTTC
CDR3: CSVEEGPYEQYF

J: TRBJ1-1
D: NA
size: NA
V: TRBV7-2
DNA: TGTGCCAGCAGCTCCCAAGCGTCAGCGAACACTGAAGCTTTCTTT
CDR3: CASSSQASANTEAFF

J: TRBJ2-3
D: NA
size: NA
V: TRBV5-1
DNA: TGCGCCAGCAGCTTGTCGGGGCGGGGAGAAGCAGATACGCAGTATTTT
CDR3: CASSLSGRGEADTQYF

J: TRBJ1-5
D: NA
size: NA
V: TRBV2
DNA: TGTGCCAGCAGTTCCGGACGGCGGGGTCAGCCCCAGCATTTT
CDR3: CASSSGRRGQPQHF

J: TRBJ2-7
D: NA
size: NA
V: TRBV27
DNA: TGTGCCAGCAGTTTAGGACAGAACTACGAGCAGTACTTC
CDR3: CASSLGQNYEQYF

J: TRBJ1-2
D: NA
size: NA
V: TRBV5-1
DNA: TGCGCCAGCAGCTTGCCTCTTTCGACAGGCGGATATGGCTACACCTTC
CDR3: CASSLPLSTGGYGYTF

J: TRBJ1-2
D: NA
size: NA
V: TRBV5-1
DNA: TGCGCCAGCAGCACCCTTACGAGGGGACAAGGCTATGGCTACACCTTC
CDR3: CASSTLTRGQGYGYTF

J: TRBJ1-2
D: TRBD1
size: few
V: TRBV5-4
DNA: TGTGCCAGCAGCCCCGGGACAGGGTATGGCTACACCTTC
CDR3: CASSPGTGYGYTF

J: TRBJ1-2
D: TRBD1
size: NA
V: TRBV7-6
DNA: TGTGCCAGCGGCGCCGACAGGGGACCCTACACCTTC
CDR3: CASGADRGPYTF

J: TRBJ1-5
D: NA
size: NA
V: TRBV5-6
DNA: TGTGCCAGCAGCTTCTTCCGAAGAGGGGGTAGCAATCAGCCCCAGCATTTT
CDR3: CASSFFRRGGSNQPQHF

J: TRBJ1-1
D: TRBD1
size: NA
V: TRBV7-9
DNA: TGTGCCAGCAGCTTTCGACAGGGATCCACTGAAGCTTTCTTT
CDR3: CASSFRQGSTEAFF

J: TRBJ2-1
D: TRBD2
size: NA
V: TRBV19
DNA: TGTGCCAGCGGGCGGGGGGGGTACAATGAGCAGTTCTTC
CDR3: CASGRGGYNEQFF

J: TRBJ1-5
D: NA
size: NA
V: TRBV5-6
DNA: TGTGCCAGCAACCTGGGGGGGGTTGGCAATCAGCCCCAGCATTTT
CDR3: CASNLGGVGNQPQHF

J: TRBJ2-2
D: TRBD1
size: NA
V: TRBV9
DNA: TGTGCCAGCAGCCCCGGGACAGGAAGGCCCGGGGAGCTGTTTTTT
CDR3: CASSPGTGRPGELFF

J: TRBJ1-1
D: NA
size: NA
V: TRBV4-3
DNA: TGCGCCAGCAGCCAGGTTTTGGGGGGCACTGAAGCTTTCTTT
CDR3: CASSQVLGGTEAFF

J: TRBJ1-6
D: TRBD1
size: NA
V: TRBV5-1
DNA: TGCGCCAGCAGCTTGGTAGGGACAGGGGGCACGAGCTCCTATAATTCACCCCTCCACTTT
CDR3: CASSLVGTGGTSSYNSPLHF

J: TRBJ1-2
D: TRBD1
size: NA
V: TRBV18
DNA: TGTGCCAGCTCACCTACAGGGGGAGATGGCTACACCTTC
CDR3: CASSPTGGDGYTF

J: TRBJ1-4
D: TRBD1
size: NA
V: TRBV5-1
DNA: TGCGCCAGCAGCTTGGTACAGGGGAACGAAAAACTGTTTTTT
CDR3: CASSLVQGNEKLFF

J: TRBJ2-3
D: NA
size: NA
V: TRBV6-6
DNA: TGTGCCAGCAGAATTCCTAGCACAGATACGCAGTATTTT
CDR3: CASRIPSTDTQYF

J: TRBJ1-2
D: NA
size: NA
V: TRBV5-6
DNA: TGTGCCAGCAGCTTGGAGGGGGTCAACTATGGCTACACCTTC
CDR3: CASSLEGVNYGYTF

J: TRBJ1-1
D: NA
size: NA
V: TRBV11-2
DNA: TGTGCCAGCAGCTTAGGTATGAACACTGAAGCTTTCTTT
CDR3: CASSLGMNTEAFF

J: TRBJ1-4
D: NA
size: NA
V: TRBV4-3
DNA: TGCGCCAGCAGCCAAGCGACGGGATCTAATGAAAAACTGTTTTTT
CDR3: CASSQATGSNEKLFF

J: TRBJ1-4
D: NA
size: NA
V: TRBV4-1
DNA: TGCGCCAGCAACACAGAAGGGGAAGTGTCACTGTTTTTT
CDR3: CASNTEGEVSLFF

J: TRBJ2-7
D: TRBD2
size: NA
V: TRBV5-4
DNA: TGTGCCAGCAGCTTGGCGGGCGGGGGGACGGCCTACGAGCAGTACTTC
CDR3: CASSLAGGGTAYEQYF

J: TRBJ1-1
D: NA
size: NA
V: TRBV7-8
DNA: TGTGCCAGCAGCTTACAGGGGAATGGAGTGAACACTGAAGCTTTCTTT
CDR3: CASSLQGNGVNTEAFF

J: TRBJ2-7
D: NA
size: NA
V: TRBV5-1
DNA: TGCGCCAGCAGCTTGGGAGGGCAGTATTACGAGCAGTACTTC
CDR3: CASSLGGQYYEQYF

J: TRBJ2-1
D: TRBD2
size: NA
V: TRBV10-1
DNA: TGCGCCAGCAGTGAGTCGAGTAGCGGGGGCGATGAGCAGTTCTTC
CDR3: CASSESSSGGDEQFF

J: TRBJ1-5
D: NA
size: once
V: TRBV6-1
DNA: TGTGCCACCTCGGACAGTAGCAATCAGCCCCAGCATTTT
CDR3: CATSDSSNQPQHF

J: TRBJ2-5
D: NA
size: NA
V: TRBV7-9
DNA: TGTGCCAGCAGCTCCGGACAGATGTACCAAGAGACCCAGTACTTC
CDR3: CASSSGQMYQETQYF